The clone carrying this T cell receptor (beta chain) was seen a handful of times. As yet, its antigen is unknown. The junction does not match germline at one end; this may be a read error. The time point denotes: blood 2 weeks post-SBRT. Treatment denoted: 15 Gy SBRT to primary tumor, nephrectomy 4 weeks later. The tumor was a clear cell renal cell carcinoma. This record comes from a study of radiation and T cells in renal cell carcinoma. At the level of the study: Nephrectomy followed 15 Gy stereotactic body radiation by 4 weeks.

Study-wide results and caveats: From baseline, blood top tumor clonotypes peaked at 2 weeks post-radiation. Baseline intratumoral clonotype presence is unknown without pretreatment biopsies.

The V gene's germline CDR1 is SGHVS and CDR2 FQNEAQ. This CDR3 comprises 11 residues. Only in-frame clones appear in the TCRdb table, and some are missing; sequencing was by immunoSEQ multiplex PCR. This sample has around 70,000 clones; about 80% occur once, and the top ten carry 5.8%. This chain links TRBV7-8 with TRBJ2-1, with D hard to call. The receptor comes from a man aged 55 to 70 with renal cell carcinoma. Source: blood, taken from a patient whose treatment included radiotherapy and nephrectomy. CDR3 protein: CASSSYHEQFF. As DNA, the CDR3 is TGTGCCAGCAGCTCCTACCATGAGCAGTTCTTC.